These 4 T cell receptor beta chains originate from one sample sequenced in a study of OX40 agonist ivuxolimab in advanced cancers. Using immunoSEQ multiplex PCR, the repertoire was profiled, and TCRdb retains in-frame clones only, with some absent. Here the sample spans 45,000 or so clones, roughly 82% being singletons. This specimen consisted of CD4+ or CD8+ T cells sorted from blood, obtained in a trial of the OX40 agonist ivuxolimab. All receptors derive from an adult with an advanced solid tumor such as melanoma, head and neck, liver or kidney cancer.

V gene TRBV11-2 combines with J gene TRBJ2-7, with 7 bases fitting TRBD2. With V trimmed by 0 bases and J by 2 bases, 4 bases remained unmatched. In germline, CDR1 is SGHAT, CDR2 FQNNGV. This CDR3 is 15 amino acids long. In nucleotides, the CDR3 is TGTGCCAGCAGCTTAGAGGGCGGGAGTACCTACGAGCAGTACTTC. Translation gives CASSLEGGSTYEQYF. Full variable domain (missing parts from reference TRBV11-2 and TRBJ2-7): EAGVAQSPRYKIIEKRQSVAFWCNPISGHATLYWYQQILGQGPKLLIQFQNNGVVDDSQLPKDRFSAERLKGVDSTLKIQPAKLEDSAVYLCASSLEGGSTYEQYFGPGTRLTVT.

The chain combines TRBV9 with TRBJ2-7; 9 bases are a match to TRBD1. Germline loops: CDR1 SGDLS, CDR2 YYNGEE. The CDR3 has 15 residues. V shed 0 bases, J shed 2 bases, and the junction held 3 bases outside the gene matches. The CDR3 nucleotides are TGTGCCAGCAGCGTAGGGGGGACAGGGACCTACGAGCAGTACTTC. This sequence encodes CASSVGGTGTYEQYF.

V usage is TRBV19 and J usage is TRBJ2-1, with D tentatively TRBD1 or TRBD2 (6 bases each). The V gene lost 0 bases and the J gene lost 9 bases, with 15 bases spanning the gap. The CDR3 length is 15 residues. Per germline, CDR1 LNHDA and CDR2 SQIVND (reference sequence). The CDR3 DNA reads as TGTGCCAGTAGTATAGATGGGGGCCCGGGGGCTGAGCAGTTCTTC. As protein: CASSIDGGPGAEQFF.

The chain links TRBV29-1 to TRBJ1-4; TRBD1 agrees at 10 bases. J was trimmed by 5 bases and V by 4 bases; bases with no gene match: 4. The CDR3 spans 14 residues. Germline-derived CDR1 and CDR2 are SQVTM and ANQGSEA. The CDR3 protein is CSVVGQGGNEKLFF. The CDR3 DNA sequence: TGCAGCGTTGTCGGACAGGGGGGAAATGAAAAACTGTTTTTT.